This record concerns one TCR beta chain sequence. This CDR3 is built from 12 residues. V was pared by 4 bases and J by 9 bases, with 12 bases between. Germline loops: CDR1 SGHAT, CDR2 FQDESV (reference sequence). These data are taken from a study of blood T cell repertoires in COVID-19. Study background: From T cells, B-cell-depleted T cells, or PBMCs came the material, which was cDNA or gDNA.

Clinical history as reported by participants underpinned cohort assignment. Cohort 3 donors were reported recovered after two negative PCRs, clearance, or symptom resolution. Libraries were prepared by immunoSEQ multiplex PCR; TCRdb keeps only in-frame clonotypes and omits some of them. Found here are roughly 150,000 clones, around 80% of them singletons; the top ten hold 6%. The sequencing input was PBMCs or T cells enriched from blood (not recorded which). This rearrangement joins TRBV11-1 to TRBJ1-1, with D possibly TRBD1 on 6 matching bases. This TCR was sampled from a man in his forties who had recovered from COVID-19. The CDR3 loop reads CASSYYREKAFF. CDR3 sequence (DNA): TGTGCCAGCAGCTACTACAGGGAAAAAGCTTTCTTT.